These 19 T cell receptor beta chains originate from one sample sequenced in a study of vaccination effects on CD4 cells after COVID-19 (dated by TCRdb to between 2021 and 2024). Antigens of these TCRs are unknown. The ViraFEST assay stimulated PBMC with viral peptide pools and then used TCR sequencing to identify antigen-specific CD4+ T cell clonotypes by expansion. After around ten days of culture, CD4+ T cells were isolated with the EasySep CD4+ T cell isolation kit. Participants received two doses of either the BNT162b2 or the mRNA-1273 mRNA SARS-CoV-2 vaccine. Preparation of the library involved the immunoSEQ multiplex PCR assay. The source is immuneACCESS, and TCRdb retained only in-frame sequences with V and J called. Part of the clones is not carried over; for the studies checked, unresolved V genes explain less than half of this, and the remainder is unexplained. This sample gives tens of thousands of clones in total; 74% of them show up just once. Together, the top ten hold roughly 16% of the sample.

The starting material was CD4+ T cells from PBMCs cultured with HCoV-OC43 spike peptides, obtained after COVID-19 vaccination. The cell subset or site label, as the study defines it: HCoV-OC43 spike overlapping peptide pool stimulation. The receptors were sampled from a human donor who received a COVID-19 vaccine.

The V and J genes are TRBV5-5 and TRBJ2-7, with D uncertain. Trimming left V 3 bases short and J 3 bases short, with 7 bases between. Germline loops: CDR1 SGHKS, CDR2 YYEKEE (reference sequence). The CDR3 extends over 12 amino acids. The CDR3 DNA sequence: TGTGCCAGCAGCTATGGGCGCTACGAGCAGTACTTC. As protein: CASSYGRYEQYF. Full variable domain (remainder filled in from reference TRBV5-5 and TRBJ2-7): DAGVTQSPTHLIKTRGQQVTLRCSPISGHKSVSWYQQVLGQGPQFIFQYYEKEERGRGNFPDRFSARQFPNYSSELNVNALLLGDSALYLCASSYGRYEQYFGPGTRLTVT.

The chain employs TRBV19 and TRBJ2-7, with 7 positions matching TRBD1. The V gene's germline CDR1 is LNHDA and CDR2 SQIVND (reference sequence). The V and J ends lost 4 bases and 3 bases, in that order; junction bases with no gene match: 6. The CDR3 has 14 amino acids. In DNA form, the CDR3 reads TGTGCCAGTAGTAACCCGGGACAGCTCTACGAGCAGTACTTC. Translated: CASSNPGQLYEQYF.

The rearrangement uses TRBV30 and TRBJ2-5, with D maybe TRBD2 (7 bases). The CDR3 covers 14 residues. The V gene lost 3 bases and the J gene lost 5 bases, with 16 bases spanning the gap. In germline, CDR1 is GTSNPN, CDR2 SVGIG (reference sequence). In DNA, the CDR3 is TGTGCCTGGAGCCGCCGGGGGGCTCGGGAGACCCAGTACTTC. Translating it yields CAWSRRGARETQYF.

The chain uses TRBV10-1 and TRBJ2-6; D not resolved. Germline-derived CDR1 and CDR2 are WNHNN and SYGVQD (reference sequence). This CDR3 has 14 amino acids. Deletions cut 4 bases from V and 0 bases from J, with 4 bases between. The CDR3 reads CASSVLSGANVLTF. In DNA, the CDR3 is TGCGCCAGCAGTGTTCTCTCTGGGGCCAACGTCCTGACTTTC.

This clone was detected only once. This rearrangement joins TRBV27 to TRBJ1-1; D is possibly TRBD1 (5 bases). The V end was cut by 8 bases, the J end by 0 bases, with 13 bases between. The CDR3 runs to 14 residues. Germline V CDR1 and CDR2: MNHEY, SMNVEV (reference sequence). The CDR3 coding sequence is TGTGCCAGCGGGGGGACCCAACTGAACACTGAAGCTTTCTTT. Amino acid sequence: CASGGTQLNTEAFF.

This clone has a handful of counts. An end of the junction does not agree with germline; a read error may underlie this. The gene calls are TRBV10-2 and TRBJ2-3, with D perhaps matching TRBD2 (6 bases). Germline V gives CDR1 WSHSY, CDR2 SAAADI. CDR3 length equals 15 residues. CDR3 in DNA: TGCGCCAGCAGTGAGTCGACCCTTTCGGGACTCGGCGTCGCTTTT. This translates into CASSESTLSGLGVAF.

The chain employs TRBV6-5 and TRBJ1-1; weak D call: TRBD1 (5 bases). CDR1 is MNHEY and CDR2 is SVGAGI in the germline V gene. V was clipped by 2 bases and J by 8 bases, with 12 bases between them. This CDR3 region has 13 residues. The DNA of the CDR3 is TGTGCCAGCAGTTACATCCAGGGATCAGAAGCTTTCTTT. Protein product: CASSYIQGSEAFF.

J is TRBJ2-4 and V is TRBV27; 11 bases agree with TRBD2. This CDR3 contains 14 residues. Germline-derived CDR1 and CDR2 are MNHEY and SMNVEV (reference sequence). V shed 3 bases and J 5 bases; nucleotides not matched to a gene: 0. CDR3 in DNA: TGTGCCAGCAGTTTGGGACTAGCGGAAAACATTCAGTACTTC. Its protein product is CASSLGLAENIQYF.

This rearrangement joins TRBV19 to TRBJ2-7; weak D call: TRBD1 (6 bases). The V end lost 5 bases, the J end lost 9 bases, and 11 bases lay between the germline ends. The CDR3 has 11 residues. Germline CDR1 is LNHDA and CDR2 is SQIVND (reference sequence). CDR3 loop: CASSEQGRQYF. CDR3 sequence (DNA): TGTGCCAGTAGTGAACAGGGTCGGCAGTACTTC.

This clone has only a few counts. This chain's CDR3 is CASSFPDSVYGYTF. The CDR3 DNA follows: TGTGCCAGTAGTTTTCCCGACAGTGTCTATGGCTACACCTTC. The V call is TRBV19, the J call TRBJ1-2, with D perhaps matching TRBD1 (5 bases). This CDR3 region has 14 residues. The ends were cut back, 5 bases at V and 4 bases at J, with 14 bases in the middle. The germline V gene encodes CDR1 LNHDA and CDR2 SQIVND (reference sequence).

This sequence joins TRBV4-1 and TRBJ2-1, with no clear D. The CDR3 is 15 amino acids. CDR1 is MGHRA and CDR2 is YSYEKL in the germline V gene. Trimming left V 1 base short and J 4 bases short, with 11 bases between. Written as DNA, the CDR3 is TGCGCCAGCAGCCAAGGCCGCCTAGGGTACAATGAGCAGTTCTTC. This codes for CASSQGRLGYNEQFF.

The V gene is TRBV6-5, the J gene TRBJ1-6; the D gene is possibly TRBD1 (6 bases). CDR1 MNHEY and CDR2 SVGAGI come from the germline V gene. Trimming left V 7 bases short and J 7 bases short, with 17 bases between. The CDR3 loop spans 15 amino acids. The chain's CDR3 is CASKGPPDRNSPLHF. In DNA, the CDR3 is TGTGCCAGCAAAGGGCCCCCGGACAGAAATTCACCCCTCCACTTT.

This chain uses TRBV19 with TRBJ1-5, with no clear D. Germline CDR1 LNHDA, CDR2 SQIVND (reference sequence). This CDR3 comprises 12 residues. V dropped 4 bases and J dropped 3 bases, with 4 bases sitting between them. CDR3 sequence (DNA): TGTGCCAGTAGTAAGATCAATCAGCCCCAGCATTTT. Protein product: CASSKINQPQHF. Full variable domain (rest looked up from reference TRBV19 and TRBJ1-5): DGGITQSPKYLFRKEGQNVTLSCEQNLNHDAMYWYRQDPGQGLRLIYYSQIVNDFQKGDIAEGYSVSREKKESFPLTVTSAQKNPTAFYLCASSKINQPQHFGDGTRLSIL.

The chain couples TRBV3-1 (or the pseudogene TRBV3-2) to TRBJ2-7; TRBD2 aligns across 12 bases. The germline CDR1 and CDR2 sequences are LGHDT and YNNKEL (reference sequence). Unmatched junction bases numbered 8, after V lost 5 bases and J lost 6 bases. This CDR3 contains 15 residues. CDR3 amino acids: CASSYLTSGSGEQYF. In DNA, the CDR3 is TGTGCCAGCAGCTACTTGACTAGCGGGAGTGGCGAGCAGTACTTC.

This chain uses TRBV7-2 with TRBJ2-5; 7 nucleotides agree with TRBD2. The CDR3 extends over 14 amino acids. Trimming at V came to 10 bases and at J to 2 bases, leaving 10 bases not matched to a gene. Germline V gene lookup returns CDR1 SGHTA and CDR2 FQGNSA. The CDR3 sequence: CATSSGTIQETQYF. In nucleotides, the CDR3 is TGTGCCACCTCGTCCGGGACTATACAAGAGACCCAGTACTTC.

The rearrangement joins TRBV7-6 to TRBJ1-4, with unresolved D. Germline lookup yields CDR1 SGHVS and CDR2 FNYEAQ. The CDR3 length is 18 residues. V was clipped by 2 bases and J by 1 base, with 17 bases between them. CDR3 bases: TGTGCCAGCAGCTTAAGGTTTGCTGTGACGGGAACTAATGAAAAACTGTTTTTT. It encodes CASSLRFAVTGTNEKLFF.

This clone was detected only a few times. This chain uses TRBV5-4 with TRBJ2-7, with D uncertain. From germline, CDR1 is SGHNT and CDR2 YYREEE (reference sequence). The CDR3 contains 12 residues. V lost 0 bases and J 1 base, leaving 2 bases between the germline ends. CDR3 protein: CASSLESYEQYF. CDR3 bases: TGTGCCAGCAGCTTGGAGTCCTACGAGCAGTACTTC.

A few counts support this clone. This chain joins TRBV7-9 and TRBJ2-6; possibly TRBD1 for D (6 bases). Germline-derived CDR1 and CDR2 are SEHNR and FQNEAQ (reference sequence). This CDR3 is 14 amino acids long. V was trimmed by 1 base and J by 12 bases, leaving 13 bases between them. This CDR3 reads CASSLEWGRGVLTF. The CDR3 DNA sequence: TGTGCCAGCAGCTTAGAATGGGGGCGAGGCGTCCTGACTTTC.

The sample holds a few counts of this clone. J is TRBJ1-5 and V is TRBV10-2; no clear D. This CDR3 is 17 amino acids long. CDR1 is WSHSY, CDR2 SAAADI, per germline. Trimming took 3 bases from V and 1 from J, leaving 16 bases between them. CDR3 sequence (DNA): TGCGCCAGCAGTGACCCCCTAGGGTTTCAGAGCAATCAGCCCCAGCATTTT. It encodes CASSDPLGFQSNQPQHF.